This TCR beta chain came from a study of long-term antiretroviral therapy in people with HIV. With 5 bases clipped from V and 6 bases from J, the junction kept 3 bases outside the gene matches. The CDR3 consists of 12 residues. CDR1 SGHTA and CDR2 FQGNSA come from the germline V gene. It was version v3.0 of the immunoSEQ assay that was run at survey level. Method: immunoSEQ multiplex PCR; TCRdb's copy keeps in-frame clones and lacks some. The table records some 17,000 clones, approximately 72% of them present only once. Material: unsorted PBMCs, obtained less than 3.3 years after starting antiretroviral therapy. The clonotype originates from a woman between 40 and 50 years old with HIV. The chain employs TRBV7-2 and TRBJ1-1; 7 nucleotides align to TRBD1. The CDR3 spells CASSGQASEAFF. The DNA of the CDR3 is TGTGCCAGCAGCGGACAGGCTTCTGAAGCTTTCTTT.